This is a list of T cell receptor beta chains from one sample in a study of T cell repertoires in aging, cancer and after chemotherapy. TCRdb passed the multiplex PCR reads through MiXCR, listing each CDR3 protein once. The sample has about 3,800 distinct CDR3 sequences; under 35% are singletons. The source material was blood. The receptor set was obtained from a human donor with a solid tumor. Each CDR3 is given with its conserved first and last residue. The order of the fields is J gene, clone size, D gene, V gene, CDR3 DNA, CDR3 protein. A D gene is named only where the DNA matches it firmly. Some rows mark clone size as missing; the rest say once, few, many or name a class of expanded clone.

TRBJ1-2	.	.	TRBV20-1	TGCAGTGCTAGAGATGCGGGGGCGATTCCCGCTAACTATGGCTACACCTTC	CSARDAGAIPANYGYTF
TRBJ1-4	.	.	TRBV4-3	TGCGCCAGCAGCCCCCGACAGATTAGGAACGAAAAACTGTTTTTT	CASSPRQIRNEKLFF
TRBJ2-1	medium-sized	.	TRBV6-6	TGTGCCAGCAGTTCAACGGCCTACAGGTACAATGAGCAGTTCTTC	CASSSTAYRYNEQFF
TRBJ2-7	.	.	TRBV19	TGTGCCAGTAGTATTAGTTCGTCAGCTACCTACGAGCAGTACTTC	CASSISSSATYEQYF
TRBJ1-4	few	.	TRBV18	TGTGCCAGCTCACCCTTTTCTGGCGCGGATGAAAAACTGTTTTTT	CASSPFSGADEKLFF
TRBJ2-1	few	TRBD2	TRBV18	TGTGCCAGCTCACCGGGACTAGCGGGGGCCACGAGCTCCTACAATGAGCAGTTCTTC	CASSPGLAGATSSYNEQFF
TRBJ1-4	.	TRBD1	TRBV6-1	TGTGCCAGCAGTGAGCAAGACAGGGGGTGGGAAAAACTGTTTTTT	CASSEQDRGWEKLFF
TRBJ2-7	.	.	TRBV5-1	TGCGCCAGCAGCTTGGGAGCTAGTCAGTACCCCTACGAGCAGTACTTC	CASSLGASQYPYEQYF
TRBJ1-1	.	.	TRBV6-5	TGTGCCAGCAGTTACTCGAGGGGTAGTACTGAAGCTTTCTTT	CASSYSRGSTEAFF
TRBJ2-3	large	TRBD2	TRBV29-1	TGCAGCGGGTCAATAGCGGGGTCCCAGTATTTT	CSGSIAGSQYF
TRBJ2-5	medium-sized	.	TRBV6-5	TGTGCCAGCAATGGGAACGGGGGGCCGGAGGAGACCCAGTACTTC	CASNGNGGPEETQYF
TRBJ2-1	few	.	TRBV20-1	TGCAGTGCTAGTTCTAGCGAGCAGCAATTC	CSASSSEQQF
TRBJ2-7	few	TRBD2	TRBV5-6	TGTGCCAGCGGATTAGCGGGGGGTACCTACGAGCAGTACTTC	CASGLAGGTYEQYF
TRBJ2-3	.	TRBD1	TRBV12-3/TRBV12-4	TGTGCCAGCAGCTCCAGGGGGCGGGCAGATACGCAGTATTTT	CASSSRGRADTQYF
TRBJ2-7	large	.	TRBV19	TGTGCCAGTAGTATAACTAGCTCTAGCTCCTACGAGCAGTACTTC	CASSITSSSSYEQYF
TRBJ1-1	medium-sized	TRBD1	TRBV12-3/TRBV12-4	TGTGCCAGCAGAGCAACAGGGGGCGTAAACACTGAAGCTTTCTTT	CASRATGGVNTEAFF
TRBJ2-7	.	.	TRBV4-2	TGTGCCAGCAGCCAAGAAGATAGGACTGACTCCTACGAGCAGTACTTC	CASSQEDRTDSYEQYF
TRBJ1-2	.	.	TRBV18	TGTGCCAGCTCAAATGCCAGGGAGCCGAACTATGGCTACACCTTC	CASSNAREPNYGYTF
TRBJ2-5	.	.	TRBV5-1	TGCGCCAGCAGCTACGATCAGGGAAACCAAGAGACCCAGTACTTC	CASSYDQGNQETQYF
TRBJ2-3	.	.	TRBV5-8	TGTGCCAGCAGCCTGCGTCAGGGTGGAGATACGCAGTATTTT	CASSLRQGGDTQYF
TRBJ2-5	few	.	TRBV18	TGTGCCAGCTCACCAACCGCGGGTGGAGAGACCCAGTACTTC	CASSPTAGGETQYF
TRBJ2-1	medium-sized	.	TRBV12-3/TRBV12-4	TGTGCCAGCAGTTTAGACGGACCCTTAGGTAATGAGCAGTTCTTC	CASSLDGPLGNEQFF
TRBJ1-5	.	TRBD1	TRBV12-3/TRBV12-4	TGTGCCAGCAGCCCTAGGGGGCGGAGCAATCAGCCCCAGCATTTT	CASSPRGRSNQPQHF
TRBJ1-1	few	.	TRBV10-3	TGTGCCTCAACCATGGGGGGGACTGAAGCTTTCTTT	CASTMGGTEAFF
TRBJ2-7	few	TRBD1	TRBV28	TGTGCCAGCAGGTCAGCGGGACAGGGGGGCTCCGAGCAGTACTTC	CASRSAGQGGSEQYF
TRBJ2-7	few	.	TRBV7-2	TGTGCCAGCAGCTTCACCCAGGGAGCCTACGAGCAGTACTTC	CASSFTQGAYEQYF
TRBJ1-5	.	.	TRBV30	TGTGCCTCTAGGCAGGGCCCGGGGCAGCCCCAGCATTTT	CASRQGPGQPQHF
TRBJ2-3	once	.	TRBV28	TGTGCCAGCAGTTTAGGCGGGACGGCTACCGGTACGCAGTATTTT	CASSLGGTATGTQYF